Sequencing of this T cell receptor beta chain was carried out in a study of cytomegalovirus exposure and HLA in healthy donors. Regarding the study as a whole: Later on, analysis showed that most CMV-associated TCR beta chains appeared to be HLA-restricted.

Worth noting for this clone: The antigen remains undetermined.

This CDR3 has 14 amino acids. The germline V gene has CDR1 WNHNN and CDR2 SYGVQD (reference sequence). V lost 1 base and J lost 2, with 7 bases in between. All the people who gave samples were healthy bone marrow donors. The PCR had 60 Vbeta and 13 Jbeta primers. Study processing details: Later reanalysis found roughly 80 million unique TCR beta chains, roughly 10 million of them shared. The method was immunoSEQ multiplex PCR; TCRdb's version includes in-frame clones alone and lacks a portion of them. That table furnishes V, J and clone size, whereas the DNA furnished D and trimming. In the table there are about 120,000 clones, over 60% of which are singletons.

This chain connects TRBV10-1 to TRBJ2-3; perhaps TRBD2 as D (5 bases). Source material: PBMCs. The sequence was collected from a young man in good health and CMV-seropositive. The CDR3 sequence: CASSEWGATDTQYF. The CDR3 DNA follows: TGCGCCAGCAGTGAGTGGGGAGCCACAGATACGCAGTATTTT.